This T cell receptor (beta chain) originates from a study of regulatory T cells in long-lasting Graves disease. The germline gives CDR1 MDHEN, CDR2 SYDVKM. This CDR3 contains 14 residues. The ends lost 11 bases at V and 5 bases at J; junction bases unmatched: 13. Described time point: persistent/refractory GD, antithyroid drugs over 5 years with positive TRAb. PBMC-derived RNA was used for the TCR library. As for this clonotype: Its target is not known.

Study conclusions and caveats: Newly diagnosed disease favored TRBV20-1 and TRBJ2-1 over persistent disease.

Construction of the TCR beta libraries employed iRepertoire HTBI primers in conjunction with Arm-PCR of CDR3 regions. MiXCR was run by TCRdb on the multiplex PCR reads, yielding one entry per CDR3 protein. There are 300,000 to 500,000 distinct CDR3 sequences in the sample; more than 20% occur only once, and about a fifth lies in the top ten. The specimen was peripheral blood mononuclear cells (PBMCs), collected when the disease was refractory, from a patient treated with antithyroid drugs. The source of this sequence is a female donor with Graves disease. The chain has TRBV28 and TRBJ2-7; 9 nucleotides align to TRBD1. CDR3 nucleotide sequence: TGTGCCGGCTCAACCGGGACAGGGTTACACGAGCAGTACTTC. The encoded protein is CAGSTGTGLHEQYF. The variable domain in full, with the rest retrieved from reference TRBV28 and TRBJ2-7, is DVKVTQSSRYLVKRTGEKVFLECVQDMDHENMFWYRQDPGLGLRLIYFSYDVKMKEKGDIPEGYSVSREKKERFSLILESASTNQTSMYLCAGSTGTGLHEQYFGPGTRLTVT.